The source of this T cell receptor beta chain is a study of blood T cell repertoires in COVID-19. The table came from immunoSEQ multiplex PCR; TCRdb's copy has only in-frame clones and leaves some out. The table has around 72,000 clones, 82% seen once. Per germline, CDR1 LNHDA and CDR2 SQIVND (reference sequence). The length of the CDR3 is 14 residues. J gave up 7 bases and V 7 bases, and 8 bases lay outside the gene matches. Sequenced material: peripheral blood. This clonotype was sampled from a human donor in a cohort sampled during active COVID-19. The chain recombines TRBV19 with TRBJ1-5, with 9 nucleotides matching TRBD1. In DNA form, the CDR3 reads TGTGCCAGTACCATACAGGGGGCGCGGCAGCCCCAGCATTTT. Amino acid sequence: CASTIQGARQPQHF.